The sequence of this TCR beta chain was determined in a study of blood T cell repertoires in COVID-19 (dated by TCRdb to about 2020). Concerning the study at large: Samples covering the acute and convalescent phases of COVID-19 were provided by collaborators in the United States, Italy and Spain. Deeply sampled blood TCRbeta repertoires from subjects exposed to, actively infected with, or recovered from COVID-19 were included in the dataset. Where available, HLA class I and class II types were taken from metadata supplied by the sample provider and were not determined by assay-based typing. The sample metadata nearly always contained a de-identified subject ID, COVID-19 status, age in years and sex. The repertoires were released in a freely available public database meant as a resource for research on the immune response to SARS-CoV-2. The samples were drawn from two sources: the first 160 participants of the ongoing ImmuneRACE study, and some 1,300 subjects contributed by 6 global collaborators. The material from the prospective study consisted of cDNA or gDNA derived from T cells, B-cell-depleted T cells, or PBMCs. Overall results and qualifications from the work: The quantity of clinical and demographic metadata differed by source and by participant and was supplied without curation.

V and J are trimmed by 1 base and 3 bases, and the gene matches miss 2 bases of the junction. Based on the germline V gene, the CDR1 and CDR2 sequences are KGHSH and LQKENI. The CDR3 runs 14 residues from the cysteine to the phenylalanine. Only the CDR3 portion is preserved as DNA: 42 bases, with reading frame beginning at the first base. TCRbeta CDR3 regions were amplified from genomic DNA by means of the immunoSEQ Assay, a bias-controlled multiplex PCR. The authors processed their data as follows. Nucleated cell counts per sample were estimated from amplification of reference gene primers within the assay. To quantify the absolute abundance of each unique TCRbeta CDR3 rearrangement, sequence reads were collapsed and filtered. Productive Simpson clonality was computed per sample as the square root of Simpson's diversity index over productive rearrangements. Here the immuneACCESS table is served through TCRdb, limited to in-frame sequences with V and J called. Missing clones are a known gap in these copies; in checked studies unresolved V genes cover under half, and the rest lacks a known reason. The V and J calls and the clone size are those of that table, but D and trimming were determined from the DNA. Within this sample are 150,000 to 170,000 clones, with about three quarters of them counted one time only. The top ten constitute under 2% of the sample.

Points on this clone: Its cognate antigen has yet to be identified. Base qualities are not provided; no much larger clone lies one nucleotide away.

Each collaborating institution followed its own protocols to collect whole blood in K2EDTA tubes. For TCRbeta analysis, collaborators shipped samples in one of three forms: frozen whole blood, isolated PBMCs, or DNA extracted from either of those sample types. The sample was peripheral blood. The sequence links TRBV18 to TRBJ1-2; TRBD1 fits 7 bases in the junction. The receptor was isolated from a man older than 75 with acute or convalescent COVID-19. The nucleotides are TGTGCCAGCTCACCACAGCAGGGGGACTATGGCTACACCTTC. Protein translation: CASSPQQGDYGYTF. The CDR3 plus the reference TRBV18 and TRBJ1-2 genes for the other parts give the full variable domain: NAGVMQNPRHLVRRRGQEARLRCSPMKGHSHVYWYRQLPEEGLKFMVYLQKENIIDESGMPKERFSAEFPKEGPSILRIQQVVRGDSAAYFCASSPQQGDYGYTFGSGTRLTVV.